This TCR beta chain was sequenced during a study of cytomegalovirus exposure and HLA in healthy donors. In this sample, this clone turned up once. The target antigen is unknown. V lost 3 bases to trimming and J lost 2 bases, with 16 bases between them. The CDR3 totals 16 residues. Germline assignment: CDR1 SGHTA and CDR2 FQGNSA. The PCR contained 60 Vbeta and 13 Jbeta primers. The method was immunoSEQ multiplex PCR; TCRdb's version includes in-frame clones alone and lacks a portion of them. Of 90,000 to 120,000 clones listed, 79% were seen once; the top ten hold 2.5% to 3.5%. Whole-study results and caveats: Available immune exposure information covered CMV serostatus only. Because they were indistinguishable, some V segments, including TRBV6-2 and TRBV6-3, were excluded. Analyses of presence/absence relied on an assumption of roughly uniform sequencing depth across donors.

Sequenced input: PBMCs. The chain links TRBV7-2 to TRBJ1-2, with no clear D. The sequence derives from a woman in her thirties or forties in good health and CMV-seronegative. The CDR3 nucleotides read TGTGCCAGCAGCTTCCCCGACCCGGGCGGGAACTATGGCTACACCTTC. Translating gives CASSFPDPGGNYGYTF.